The present TCR beta chain was sequenced within a study of monozygotic twins with inflammatory bowel disease. The CDR3 covers 14 residues. Of note for this clonotype: Antigen specificity is unknown.

TCR libraries were prepared from 3,500 to 4,000 ng total RNA each. Nested PCRs (roughly 16 and 10 cycles, two total) were applied to TCRalpha and TCRbeta cDNA. TCRdb reprocessed the 5' RACE reads, keeping one entry per CDR3 protein, no DNA. This repertoire includes some 150,000 distinct CDR3 sequences. Whole-study results and caveats: It was observed that concordant and discordant twins did not differ in repertoire similarity, possibly given limited power. IBD patients showed reduced TCRbeta diversity (inverse Simpson) versus healthy co-twins.

The clonotype was recovered from a human donor with ulcerative colitis or Crohn's disease, or a healthy co-twin of an affected twin (not recorded which). The sequencing input was blood. The J gene is TRBJ1-2, the V gene TRBV12-3 or TRBV12-4; checking the TCRdb D call of TRBD1 is not possible without DNA. CDR3 in amino acids: CASSTGTLNYGYTF.